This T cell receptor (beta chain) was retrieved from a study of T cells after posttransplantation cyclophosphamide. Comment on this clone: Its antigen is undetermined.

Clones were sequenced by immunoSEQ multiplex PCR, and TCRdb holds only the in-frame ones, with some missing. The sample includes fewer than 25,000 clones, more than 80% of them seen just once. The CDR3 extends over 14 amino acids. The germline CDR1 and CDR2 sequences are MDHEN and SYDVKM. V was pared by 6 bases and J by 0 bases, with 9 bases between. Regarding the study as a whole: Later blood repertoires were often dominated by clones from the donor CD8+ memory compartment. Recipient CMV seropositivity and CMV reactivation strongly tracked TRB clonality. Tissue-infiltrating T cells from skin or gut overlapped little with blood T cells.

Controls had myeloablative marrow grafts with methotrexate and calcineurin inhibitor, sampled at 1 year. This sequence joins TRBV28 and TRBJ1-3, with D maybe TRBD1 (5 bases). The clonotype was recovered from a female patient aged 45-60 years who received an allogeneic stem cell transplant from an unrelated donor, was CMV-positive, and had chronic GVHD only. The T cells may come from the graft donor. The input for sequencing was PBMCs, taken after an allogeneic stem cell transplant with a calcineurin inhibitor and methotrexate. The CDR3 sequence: CASRTVSSGNTIYF. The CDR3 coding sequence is TGTGCCAGCAGGACAGTGAGCTCTGGAAACACCATATATTTT.